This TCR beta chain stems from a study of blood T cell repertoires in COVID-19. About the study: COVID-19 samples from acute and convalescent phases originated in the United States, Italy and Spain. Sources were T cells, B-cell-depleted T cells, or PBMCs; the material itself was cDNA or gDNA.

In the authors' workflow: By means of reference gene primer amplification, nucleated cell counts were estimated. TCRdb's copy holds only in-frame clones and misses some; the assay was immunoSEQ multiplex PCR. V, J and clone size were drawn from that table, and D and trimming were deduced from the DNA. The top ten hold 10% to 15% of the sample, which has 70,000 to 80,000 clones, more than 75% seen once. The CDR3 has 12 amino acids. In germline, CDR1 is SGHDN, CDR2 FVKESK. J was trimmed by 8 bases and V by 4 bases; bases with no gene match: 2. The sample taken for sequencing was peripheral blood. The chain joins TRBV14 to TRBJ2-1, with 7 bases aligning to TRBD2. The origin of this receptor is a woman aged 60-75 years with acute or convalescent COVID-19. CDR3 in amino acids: CASSPTSYEQFF. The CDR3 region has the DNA TGTGCCAGCAGCCCGACTAGCTATGAGCAGTTCTTC.